This T cell receptor beta chain was sequenced during a study of OX40 agonist ivuxolimab in advanced cancers. Overall study findings and caveats: Clonal expansion by week 6 occurred in CD4+ and CD8+ blood T cells (at 0.1 to 3.0 mg/kg).

TCRdb keeps only in-frame clones here, not all; method: immunoSEQ multiplex PCR. Of tens of thousands of clones in the sample, 94% were seen once. The V gene end was trimmed by 2 bases and the J gene end by 9 bases; junction bases not matched to a gene: 13. The CDR3 covers 16 residues. Germline CDR1 SGHAT, CDR2 FQNNGV. About this clone: The target antigen is unknown.

The chain combines TRBV11-2 with TRBJ2-7; 10 positions agree with TRBD1. The source is an adult with an advanced solid tumor such as melanoma, head and neck, liver or kidney cancer. The sample here was CD4+ or CD8+ T cells sorted from blood, taken in a trial of the OX40 agonist ivuxolimab. Written as DNA, the CDR3 is TGTGCCAGCAGCTTAAGGCGGTGGACAGGGGGGGATGCGCAGTACTTC. Protein sequence: CASSLRRWTGGDAQYF.